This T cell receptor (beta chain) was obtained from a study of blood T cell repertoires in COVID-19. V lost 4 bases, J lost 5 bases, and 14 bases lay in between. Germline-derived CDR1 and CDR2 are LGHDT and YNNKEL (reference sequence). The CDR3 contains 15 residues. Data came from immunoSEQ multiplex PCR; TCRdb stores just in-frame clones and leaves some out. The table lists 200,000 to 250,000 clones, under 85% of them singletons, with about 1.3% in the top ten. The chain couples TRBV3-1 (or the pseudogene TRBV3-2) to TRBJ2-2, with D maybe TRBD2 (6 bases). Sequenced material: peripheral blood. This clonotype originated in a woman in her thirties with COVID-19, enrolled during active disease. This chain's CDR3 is CASSRRELVTGELFF. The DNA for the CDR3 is TGTGCCAGCAGCCGCCGGGAGTTGGTGACCGGGGAGCTGTTTTTT.